What follows is one T cell receptor (beta chain) and its context. This sample stems from a study of shared clonotypes between healthy human individuals. Replicate PCRs run on unsorted PBMC used around 0.3 ug DNA, which was approximately 30,000 T cell genomes. The data were produced by immunoSEQ multiplex PCR, yet TCRdb's version contains in-frame clones alone and is incomplete. The sample has about 470,000 clones, more than 75% seen once. The sequenced sample consisted of PBMCs. The receptor was isolated from a woman in her 40s in good health. Some clones in this sample may be carry-over from other donors' samples.

The CDR3: CASSDRQPYEQYF. In nucleotides, the CDR3 is TGTGCCAGCAGTGATAGGCAACCTTACGAGCAGTACTTC. The gene calls are TRBV2 and TRBJ2-5, with D uncertain. The J call could be wrong; TRBJ2-7 is a better fit for the DNA end. This CDR3 region has 13 residues. The V gene's germline CDR1 is SNHLY and CDR2 FYNNEI.